This is a list of T cell receptor beta chains from one sample in a study of OX40 agonist ivuxolimab in advanced cancers. Produced via immunoSEQ multiplex PCR; TCRdb's table is partial and in-frame only. This sample carries under 40,000 clones, roughly 84% of them seen once, and the ten largest clones take 1.5% to 2%. Sequences were derived from CD4+ or CD8+ T cells sorted from blood, sampled in a trial of the OX40 agonist ivuxolimab. These TCRs come from an adult with an advanced solid tumor such as melanoma, head and neck, liver or kidney cancer. Both conserved end residues are part of each CDR3. Each record gives: J gene, V gene, CDR3 protein.

TRBJ1-1,TRBV25-1,CASSATGGGAMNTEAFF
TRBJ1-2,TRBV6-6,CASITGFEGYTF
TRBJ2-1,TRBV28,CASSLYGGNTYNEQFF
TRBJ2-3,TRBV30,CAWSVNPSDTQYF
TRBJ1-6,TRBV5-1,CASSFAGGGRDNSPLHF
TRBJ1-2,TRBV29-1,CSVERDRGGYGYTF
TRBJ2-3,TRBV6-5,CASSYRGGTDTQYF
TRBJ2-4,TRBV11-2,CASSSTRGGGRSKNIQYF
TRBJ2-1,TRBV9,CASSVAASISYNEQFF
TRBJ2-7,TRBV28,CASSFGQGVDEQYF
TRBJ2-2,TRBV7-9,CASSPTGELFF
TRBJ2-7,TRBV7-3,CASSLSGKSGEQYF
TRBJ2-5,TRBV20-1,CSASLDETQYF
TRBJ2-2,TRBV7-8,CASSSATAMMGGGELFF
TRBJ1-3,TRBV19,CASSISSSSGNTIYF
TRBJ2-7,TRBV28,CASSSGGKGYEQYF
TRBJ2-6,TRBV5-1,CASSLEGSWSGANVLTF
TRBJ2-7,TRBV12-5,CASGLQGAYEQYF
TRBJ1-6,TRBV7-2,CASSLGRESPLHF
TRBJ2-7,TRBV10-3,CAIMGDASGPYEQYF
TRBJ2-5,TRBV28,CASSPGGQETQYF
TRBJ2-3,TRBV5-1,CASSLPAAASTDTQYF
TRBJ2-3,TRBV4-2,CASSQESGGTSTQYF
TRBJ1-3,TRBV2,CASSESLVKSGGNTIYF
TRBJ2-3,TRBV7-2,CASSATDTQYF
TRBJ2-7,TRBV4-1,CASSQEGAVYEQYF
TRBJ2-7,TRBV5-1,CASSLVGQGKSEQYF
TRBJ2-3,TRBV11-2,CASSLWDGPTDTQYF
TRBJ1-1,TRBV18,CASYRDTLNTEAFF
TRBJ2-5,TRBV11-2,CASSARTGFDETQYF
TRBJ2-5,TRBV6-6,CASRRQVLVQETQYF
TRBJ2-5,TRBV6-1,CASSEVGGQETQYF
TRBJ2-5,TRBV5-4,CASSPGVSFRETQYF
TRBJ2-7,TRBV19,CASSLAISYEQYF
TRBJ2-3,TRBV7-2,CASSLYTDTQYF
TRBJ1-4,TRBV19,CASSSGTGGVNEKLFF
-,TRBV10-3,CAISESSASSYEQYF
TRBJ2-7,TRBV2,CASSDWQGDYEQYF
TRBJ2-7,TRBV5-1,CASSPWEGDSYEQYF
TRBJ1-5,TRBV6-5,CASRRTGVDQPQHF